This TCR beta chain was identified during a study of beta chain features in type 1 diabetes. Study results and limitations: Within each of all four CD4+ subsets, Type 1 diabetes patients had TCRB CDR3s that were moderately but significantly shorter.

Comments on this clone: Its antigen is currently unknown.

Stem cell-like memory, regulatory, central memory and naive CD4+ cells were sorted via CD45RO/CCR7/CD25/CD127/CD95/CD27. The germline V gene has CDR1 SGHRS and CDR2 YFSETQ. CDR3 size: 16 residues. The ends lost 4 bases at V and 0 bases at J; junction bases unmatched: 7. Expressed TCRB transcripts were sequenced, since all the RNA that had been isolated was reverse transcribed. Some clones are missing from TCRdb's copy, which holds only in-frame ones; the method was immunoSEQ multiplex PCR. Found here are a few hundred thousand clones, about 15% of them singletons; the top ten hold around 0.019%. The sequenced material came from naive CD4+ T cells from blood. The sequence came from a man younger than 40 with type 1 diabetes. This chain uses TRBV5-1 with TRBJ1-5; 7 bases map to TRBD1. The CDR3 is CASSPGQVDSNQPQHF. The CDR3 coding sequence is TGCGCCAGCAGCCCAGGACAGGTGGATAGCAATCAGCCCCAGCATTTT.